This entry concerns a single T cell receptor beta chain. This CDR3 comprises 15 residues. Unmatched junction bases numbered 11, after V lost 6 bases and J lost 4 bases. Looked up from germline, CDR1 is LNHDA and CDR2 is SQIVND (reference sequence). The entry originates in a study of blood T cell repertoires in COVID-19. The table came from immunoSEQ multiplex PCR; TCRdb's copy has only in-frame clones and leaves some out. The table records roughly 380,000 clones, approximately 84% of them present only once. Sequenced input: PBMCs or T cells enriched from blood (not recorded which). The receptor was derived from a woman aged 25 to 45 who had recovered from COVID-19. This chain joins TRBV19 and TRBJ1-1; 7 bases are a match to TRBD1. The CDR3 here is CASRRRQGPSTEAFF. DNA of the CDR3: TGTGCCAGTAGGCGGCGACAGGGTCCCTCCACTGAAGCTTTCTTT.